This T cell receptor (beta chain) is drawn from a study of cytomegalovirus exposure and HLA in healthy donors. Primers: 60 Vbeta forward and 13 Jbeta reverse. Profiled with immunoSEQ multiplex PCR; TCRdb holds only in-frame clones, not every one. In the table there are some 170,000 clones, under 9.5% of which are singletons. Germline V CDR1 and CDR2: SGHRS, YFSETQ. The V end lost 4 bases, the J end lost 0 bases, and 10 bases lay between the germline ends. The CDR3 extends over 14 amino acids. With regard to this clone: Its antigen remains unidentified.

Regarding the study as a whole: Among the most significant clusters, several appeared linked to common viral pathogens in a later analysis.

The sequence was obtained from a young woman in good health and CMV-seropositive. The sample consisted of PBMCs. The chain has TRBV5-1 and TRBJ1-1; unclear D gene. The CDR3 loop is CASSAGTMNTEAFF. In DNA, the CDR3 is TGCGCCAGCAGCGCTGGAACTATGAACACTGAAGCTTTCTTT.